The 5 T cell receptor beta chains below come from one sample, sequenced in a study of T-cell reconstitution after alpha-beta-depleted transplantation in children. Unique molecular identifiers were incorporated during preparation of the TCRbeta library. TCRdb recomputed calls from the PCR reads with MiXCR, one row per CDR3 protein. The table shows around 76,000 distinct CDR3 sequences, with about a sixth occurring only once. Here the sequenced sample was PBMCs, mostly from graft donor cells, taken 360 days after TCRalphabeta/CD19-depleted stem cell transplant. These TCRs come from a male patient between 2 and 10 years old who had a stem cell transplant for acute lymphoblastic leukemia, so the T cells may come from the graft donor.

This clonotype was counted a few times. CDR3 loop: CASSSLRETIGEQYF. CDR3 sequence (DNA): TGTGCCAGCAGTAGTTTGCGGGAGACTATTGGCGAGCAGTACTTC. V gene TRBV12-3 or TRBV12-4 combines with J gene TRBJ2-7; 7 positions agree with TRBD2. CDR3 length equals 15 residues. V was pared by 5 bases and J by 6 bases, with 13 bases of the junction left unmatched.

This chain joins TRBV5-1 and TRBJ2-5; maybe TRBD2 (5 bases). The length of the CDR3 is 14 residues. Trimming cost V 2 bases and J 3 bases, with 11 bases left between them. Germline CDR1 SGHRS, CDR2 YFSETQ. In nucleotides, the CDR3 is TGCGCCAGCAGCTTTAGTTCCGGGGAAGAGACCCAGTACTTC. This sequence encodes CASSFSSGEETQYF.

The chain carries TRBV9 and TRBJ1-2; D perhaps matches TRBD1 (5 bases). The V end was cut by 0 bases, the J end by 7 bases, with 13 bases between. Germline V gene sequence: CDR1 SGDLS, CDR2 YYNGEE. The CDR3 is made up of 14 amino acids. CDR3 sequence: CASSVGMGQFGYTF. CDR3 nucleotide sequence: TGTGCCAGCAGCGTAGGAATGGGGCAGTTTGGCTACACCTTC.

This clonotype appeared a few times. The chain has TRBV2 and TRBJ2-7; 9 bases agree with TRBD2. There are 15 residues in the CDR3. From germline, CDR1 is SNHLY and CDR2 FYNNEI. The ends lost 2 bases at V and 7 bases at J; junction bases unmatched: 9. The CDR3 sequence: CASSERFSGSGEQYF. The CDR3 DNA reads as TGTGCCAGCAGTGAAAGGTTTAGCGGGAGTGGGGAGCAGTACTTC.

The V and J genes are TRBV7-8 and TRBJ2-5; D is unclear. CDR3 length equals 13 residues. V lost 6 bases and J lost 5, with 13 bases in between. Per germline, CDR1 SGHVS and CDR2 FQNEAQ. CDR3 protein: CASSSDPWETQYF. The CDR3 DNA sequence: TGTGCCAGCAGTTCAGACCCGTGGGAGACCCAGTACTTC.